The clone carrying this T cell receptor (beta chain) was counted a few times. Its cognate antigen is unknown. Other nucleotide sequences in the sample specify the same CDR3. The CDR3 length is 12 residues. Germline V lookup: CDR1 KGHSH, CDR2 LQKENI. V lost 2 bases and J lost 8, with 7 bases in between. Every bit of the isolated RNA underwent reverse transcription, so sequencing read expressed TCRB transcripts. Profiling relied on immunoSEQ multiplex PCR, and the TCRdb table lists in-frame clones only, not all of them. The sample includes 600,000 to 700,000 clones, around 15% seen only once; the top ten take 0.022%. These data come from a study of beta chain features in type 1 diabetes. Whole-study findings and limits: Shortening of TCRB CDR3s, moderate but significant, appeared in all four CD4+ subsets of Type 1 diabetes patients.

Input material: naive CD4+ T cells from blood. The TCR was taken from a man between 18 and 29 years old with type 1 diabetes. The rearrangement links TRBV18 to TRBJ2-1; maybe TRBD1 (6 bases). The chain's CDR3 is CASSPTGYEQFF. Written as DNA, the CDR3 is TGTGCCAGCTCACCAACAGGGTATGAGCAGTTCTTC. Combining the CDR3 with reference TRBV18 and TRBJ2-1 gives the whole variable domain NAGVMQNPRHLVRRRGQEARLRCSPMKGHSHVYWYRQLPEEGLKFMVYLQKENIIDESGMPKERFSAEFPKEGPSILRIQQVVRGDSAAYFCASSPTGYEQFFGPGTRLTVL.